Each of the 28 T cell receptor beta chains below was sequenced from the same sample in a study of somatic mutations in cytotoxic T cells in rheumatoid arthritis (dated by TCRdb to about 2017). Library method: the immunoSEQ multiplex PCR assay. TCRdb took this table from immuneACCESS and kept in-frame rearrangements with V and J called. Such tables lack part of the clones; where checked against another copy, unresolved V genes explain under half of the gap, and the rest is unexplained. The sample yields 25,000 to 30,000 clones; more than 75% were counted once. Of the sample, around 9% is held by the ten largest clones. The material sequenced was CD8+ T cells sorted from blood. The receptors shown here come from an adult with rheumatoid arthritis.

The genes are TRBV5-5 and TRBJ1-5; tentatively, D is TRBD1 (6 bases). CDR1 and CDR2 from the germline V gene are SGHKS and YYEKEE (reference sequence). The V and J ends lost 4 bases and 4 bases respectively, with 12 bases between them. The CDR3 runs 14 residues. The CDR3 bases are TGTGCCAGCAGCGCTTTCACAGGGAATCAGCCCCAGCATTTT. Encoded protein: CASSAFTGNQPQHF. The variable domain in full, completed from reference TRBV5-5 and TRBJ1-5, reads DAGVTQSPTHLIKTRGQQVTLRCSPISGHKSVSWYQQVLGQGPQFIFQYYEKEERGRGNFPDRFSARQFPNYSSELNVNALLLGDSALYLCASSAFTGNQPQHFGDGTRLSIL.

CDR3 sequence (DNA): TGTGCCTGGAGTGGAACAAGCCGAACCTATGGCTACACCTTC. This sequence encodes CAWSGTSRTYGYTF. The rearrangement links TRBV30 to TRBJ1-2; D unresolved. The germline CDR1 and CDR2 sequences are GTSNPN and SVGIG (reference sequence). Trimming took 1 base from V and 4 from J, leaving 13 bases between them. The CDR3 runs to 14 residues. The complete variable domain, with remaining parts taken from reference TRBV30 and TRBJ1-2, reads SQTIHQWPATLVQPVGSPLSLECTVEGTSNPNLYWYRQAAGRGLQLLFYSVGIGQISSEVPQNLSASRPQDRQFILSSKKLLLSDSGFYLCAWSGTSRTYGYTFGSGTRLTVV.

V is TRBV19 and J is TRBJ2-3; 8 bases line up with TRBD1. CDR1 and CDR2 (germline): LNHDA, SQIVND (reference sequence). J lost 4 bases, V lost 7 bases, and 7 bases had no gene match. The CDR3 contains 14 residues. DNA of the CDR3: TGTGCCAGTATTCCGACAGGGGAATCAGATACGCAGTATTTT. Translated: CASIPTGESDTQYF. Complete variable domain (other parts from reference TRBV19 and TRBJ2-3): DGGITQSPKYLFRKEGQNVTLSCEQNLNHDAMYWYRQDPGQGLRLIYYSQIVNDFQKGDIAEGYSVSREKKESFPLTVTSAQKNPTAFYLCASIPTGESDTQYFGPGTRLTVL.

This chain links TRBV13 with TRBJ2-7; D may match TRBD1 or TRBD2 (5 bases each). The V gene lost 5 bases and the J gene lost 3 bases, with 14 bases spanning the gap. Germline V gene lookup returns CDR1 PRHDT and CDR2 FYEKMQ (reference sequence). There are 14 residues in the CDR3. As DNA, the CDR3 is TGTGCCAGCAGCGGGGGACCAACTAACTACGAGCAGTACTTC. Protein: CASSGGPTNYEQYF.

The chain joins TRBV30 to TRBJ2-1; 12 bases line up with TRBD2. Germline CDR1 reads GTSNPN; CDR2 reads SVGIG (reference sequence). V shed 3 bases, J shed 6 bases, and the junction held 15 bases outside the gene matches. The length of the CDR3 is 18 residues. CDR3 nucleotide sequence: TGTGCCTGGAGCTCCCAACCGCTAGCGGGAGGGCCAGGCAATGAGCAGTTCTTC. The encoded protein is CAWSSQPLAGGPGNEQFF.

In regard to this clone: The same CDR3 can be traced to other DNA sequences in this sample. The J gene is TRBJ2-5, the V gene TRBV29-1; TRBD2 matches at 10 bases. V shed 3 bases and J 2 bases; nucleotides not matched to a gene: 3. CDR1 and CDR2 from the germline V gene are SQVTM and ANQGSEA. This CDR3 comprises 14 residues. CDR3 protein: CSVELAGEQETQYF. CDR3 DNA: TGCAGCGTTGAGCTAGCGGGGGAACAAGAGACCCAGTACTTC.

The CDR3 coding sequence is TGTGCCAGCAGTGACGGGTCCTATAATTCACCCCTCCACTTT. The encoded protein is CASSDGSYNSPLHF. The genes are TRBV28 and TRBJ1-6; D is unclear. Germline values: CDR1 MDHEN, CDR2 SYDVKM. V lost 5 bases and J 1 base, leaving 6 bases between the germline ends. This CDR3 comprises 14 residues.

The CDR3 nucleotides are TGTGCCAGCAGTCCGTGGACAGCCCAAGAGACCCAGTACTTC. Translating gives CASSPWTAQETQYF. This chain connects TRBV27 to TRBJ2-5; weak D call: TRBD1 (6 bases). Trimming removed 5 bases from V and 1 base from J, with 11 bases in between. Germline CDR1 MNHEY, CDR2 SMNVEV (reference sequence). This CDR3 contains 14 residues.

V and J are TRBV10-3 and TRBJ2-7; weak D call: TRBD1 (6 bases). This CDR3 region has 14 residues. Trimming stripped 3 bases from V and 7 bases from J, with 16 bases between. CDR1 and CDR2 from the germline V gene are ENHRY and SYGVKD. CDR3 coding DNA: TGTGCCATCAGTGACCCCGGGACATCCCTGGAGCAGTACTTC. Residues: CAISDPGTSLEQYF.

This clone occurred a few times. The genes are TRBV5-6 and TRBJ2-7; 7 positions agree with TRBD1. Germline V gene data show CDR1 as SGHDT and CDR2 as YYEEEE. The CDR3 runs to 16 residues. V lost 3 bases to trimming and J lost 3 bases; unmatched junction nucleotides: 12. CDR3 sequence reads: CASSSFKGASGYEQYF. In DNA form, the CDR3 reads TGTGCCAGCAGCTCCTTCAAGGGGGCATCTGGCTACGAGCAGTACTTC.

The chain recombines TRBV7-9 with TRBJ2-5; 7 bases are shared with TRBD2. Germline CDR1 SEHNR, CDR2 FQNEAQ (reference sequence). The J segment lost 1 base and the V segment lost 6 bases, leaving 2 bases of the junction unmatched. The CDR3 consists of 13 residues. Here the CDR3 DNA reads TGTGCCAGCAGAACGGGGGGCCAAGAGACCCAGTACTTC. Its protein product is CASRTGGQETQYF.

The CDR3 coding sequence is TGTGCCAGCAGTAACCCGACAGACAGCACAGATACGCAGTATTTT. Translation: CASSNPTDSTDTQYF. This rearrangement joins TRBV27 to TRBJ2-3; possibly TRBD1 for D (5 bases). V lost 5 bases and J lost 0, with 12 bases in between. This CDR3 has 15 amino acids. Germline V gives CDR1 MNHEY, CDR2 SMNVEV (reference sequence).

The V and J genes are TRBV5-6 and TRBJ2-1; D may be TRBD2 (5 bases). Germline V gives CDR1 SGHDT, CDR2 YYEEEE. The CDR3 spans 16 residues. V was cut by 4 bases and J by 2 bases, with 16 bases left in between. The CDR3 is CASSGYEGSTYNEQFF. The CDR3 bases are TGTGCCAGCAGCGGCTATGAGGGAAGCACCTACAATGAGCAGTTCTTC.

The rearrangement joins TRBV14 to TRBJ2-5; the D is unclear. The CDR3 extends over 13 amino acids. Germline CDR1 SGHDN, CDR2 FVKESK. V was pared by 2 bases and J by 7 bases, with 11 bases between. The chain's CDR3 is CASSQTRARTQYF. Here the CDR3 DNA reads TGTGCCAGCAGCCAAACCCGTGCTAGGACCCAGTACTTC.

In its sample, this clone was seen a few times. The rearrangement joins TRBV7-6 to TRBJ1-1; D is ambiguous. CDR3 length: 13 amino acids. Germline V gene lookup returns CDR1 SGHVS and CDR2 FNYEAQ. Trimming took off 1 base at V and 5 bases at J, with 8 bases between the two ends. CDR3 protein: CASSLEPGTEAFF. The CDR3 DNA follows: TGTGCCAGCAGCTTAGAGCCGGGGACTGAAGCTTTCTTT.

V is TRBV27 and J is TRBJ2-2; D is ambiguous. The germline V and J ends were trimmed by 5 bases and 1 base, with 8 bases remaining between them. The CDR3 contains 14 residues. CDR1 and CDR2 (germline): MNHEY, SMNVEV (reference sequence). The DNA of the CDR3 is TGTGCCAGCAGTCCCCGGTTGAACACCGGGGAGCTGTTTTTT. This gives the protein CASSPRLNTGELFF.

The chain has TRBV7-9 and TRBJ1-1; 7 bases fit TRBD1. The trim removed 1 base at V and 4 bases at J, leaving 6 bases unmatched. This CDR3 is 15 amino acids long. Germline CDR1 reads SEHNR; CDR2 reads FQNEAQ (reference sequence). CDR3: CASSLVGTDVTEAFF. CDR3 DNA: TGTGCCAGCAGCTTAGTAGGGACAGACGTCACTGAAGCTTTCTTT.

This clone was found once. The rearrangement joins TRBV19 to TRBJ2-1; D is possibly TRBD1 or TRBD2 (6 bases each). The CDR3 has 15 amino acids. Between the trimmed V and J ends, which lost 1 base and 7 bases, there was a span of 14 bases. Per germline, CDR1 LNHDA and CDR2 SQIVND (reference sequence). The CDR3, as DNA: TGTGCCAGTAGTATAGTTAGCGGACAGCAAAATGAGCAGTTCTTC. Translating gives CASSIVSGQQNEQFF.

The chain carries TRBV7-3 and TRBJ1-1, with D possibly being TRBD1 (5 bases). V lost 5 bases, J lost 3 bases, and 19 bases lay in between. The germline V gene encodes CDR1 SGHTA and CDR2 FQGTGA. The CDR3 has 16 amino acids. The CDR3 spells CASSPLGRTGDTEAFF. DNA for the CDR3: TGTGCCAGCAGCCCCCTGGGACGGACGGGCGACACTGAAGCTTTCTTT.

This clone showed up just once. The chain has TRBV14 and TRBJ2-7, with D unclear. The V end was cut by 3 bases, the J end by 0 bases, with 9 bases between. Germline V lookup: CDR1 SGHDN, CDR2 FVKESK. The length of the CDR3 is 14 residues. CDR3 coding DNA: TGTGCCAGCAGCCACGAAATAAACTCCTACGAGCAGTACTTC. It is translated as CASSHEINSYEQYF.

The chain recombines TRBV9 with TRBJ2-1; 11 nucleotides agree with TRBD2. This CDR3 contains 16 residues. In germline, CDR1 is SGDLS, CDR2 YYNGEE. V lost 2 bases to trimming and J lost 6 bases; unmatched junction nucleotides: 7. The CDR3 bases are TGTGCCAGCAGCGTCAGCTTAGCGGGGGGGCCCAATGAGCAGTTCTTC. Its protein product is CASSVSLAGGPNEQFF.

The V and J genes are TRBV19 and TRBJ1-2, with TRBD1 matching 7 bases. CDR1 is LNHDA and CDR2 is SQIVND in the germline V gene (reference sequence). Losses at the gene ends were 8 bases for V and 3 bases for J; bases not matched to a gene: 3. CDR3 length equals 12 residues. The CDR3 DNA is TGTGCCAGTCACAGGGGTGACTATGGCTACACCTTC. Translation gives CASHRGDYGYTF.

The chain joins TRBV14 to TRBJ2-5; D ambiguous. Per germline, CDR1 SGHDN and CDR2 FVKESK. Trimming stripped 5 bases from V and 2 bases from J, with 9 bases between. The CDR3 extends over 13 amino acids. CDR3 amino acids: CASSYWLQETQYF. Written as DNA, the CDR3 is TGTGCCAGCAGCTACTGGCTTCAAGAGACCCAGTACTTC.

DNA for the CDR3: TGCGCCAGCAGTGAAGAGGAACCCCCCTATGGCTACACCTTC. This codes for CASSEEEPPYGYTF. The gene calls are TRBV10-1 and TRBJ1-2; no firm D call. The CDR3 loop spans 14 amino acids. Germline V CDR1 and CDR2: WNHNN, SYGVQD (reference sequence). Between the trimmed V and J ends, which lost 3 bases and 4 bases, there was a span of 12 bases.

The chain uses TRBV11-2 and TRBJ2-7; D uncertain. There are 14 residues in the CDR3. Germline assignment: CDR1 SGHAT and CDR2 FQNNGV. V was trimmed by 1 base and J by 3 bases, leaving 10 bases between them. The CDR3 loop reads CASSLGSLGYEQYF. The CDR3 nucleotides read TGTGCCAGCAGCTTAGGGTCTTTGGGCTACGAGCAGTACTTC. Supplemented by reference TRBV11-2 and TRBJ2-7, the full variable domain reads EAGVAQSPRYKIIEKRQSVAFWCNPISGHATLYWYQQILGQGPKLLIQFQNNGVVDDSQLPKDRFSAERLKGVDSTLKIQPAKLEDSAVYLCASSLGSLGYEQYFGPGTRLTVT.

This clone was seen just once. This chain uses TRBV4-3 with TRBJ2-3; the D gene is possibly TRBD2 (5 bases). Germline V gene sequence: CDR1 LGHNA, CDR2 YSLEER. The CDR3 is 15 residues long. V lost 1 base and J lost 2, with 10 bases in between. The CDR3 loop reads CASSQGEGFTDTQYF. In DNA form, the CDR3 reads TGCGCCAGCAGCCAAGGTGAGGGATTCACAGATACGCAGTATTTT.

This clone was picked up one time. The chain recombines TRBV5-5 with TRBJ1-2, with D hard to call. The germline V gene encodes CDR1 SGHKS and CDR2 YYEKEE (reference sequence). V lost 0 bases, J lost 6 bases, and 9 bases lay in between. The CDR3 is 13 amino acids. Here the CDR3 reads CASSLGGYNGYTF. The CDR3 nucleotides are TGTGCCAGCAGCTTGGGCGGGTACAATGGCTACACCTTC.

The chain uses TRBV27 and TRBJ2-7; D is unclear. CDR1 is MNHEY and CDR2 is SMNVEV in the germline V gene (reference sequence). V shed 3 bases and J shed 2 bases, with 11 bases lying between them. The CDR3 is 14 residues long. The CDR3 DNA reads as TGTGCCAGCAGTTTCGGACGGACCACCTACGAGCAGTACTTC. As protein: CASSFGRTTYEQYF.